This T cell receptor (beta chain) was captured by sequencing in a study of T cells in Graves' hyperthyroidism and ophthalmopathy (dated by TCRdb to about 2019). Study-wide context: Peripheral blood was collected at initial diagnosis, before any treatment. Whether ophthalmopathy could be predicted prospectively was tested in an independent validation cohort made up of 18 hyperthyroidism patients plus 17 patients who later progressed to ophthalmopathy. To identify distinguishing TCR V-J signatures, a discovery cohort of about a hundred patients was used, comprising 43 with Graves' ophthalmopathy and approximately 58 with stable Graves' hyperthyroidism. After sampling, hyperthyroidism patients received methimazole starting at 30 mg daily, and ophthalmopathy patients received high-dose intravenous methylprednisolone. The roughly 90 discovery patients were divided at random into training and test sets in a 7:3 ratio. The study also compared thyroid tissue and blood T-cell repertoires from five or six Graves' hyperthyroidism patients. TCR Vbeta CDR3 sequencing of fewer than 150 peripheral blood samples (over 40 ophthalmopathy, 75 to 85 hyperthyroidism and roughly 17 progressor patients) is reported in the paper. What the authors observed across the whole study: A 13 V-J signature model separated ophthalmopathy from stable hyperthyroidism, with 87.88% sensitivity and approximately 81% specificity in cross-validation and 80%/75% in testing. Blood samples also contained most of the expanded thyroid clonotypes (frequency above 0.001), which suggests that blood repertoires may reflect thyroid immune responses. Sample size was not statistically predetermined, and investigators were not blinded to group allocation. During validation, the model predicted progression to ophthalmopathy a median of about 6.3 months ahead of onset, with almost 71% sensitivity and roughly 75% specificity.

This clonotype has only a few counts. Its antigen remains undetermined. Base qualities are missing; no much larger clone stands one base away. Stable Graves' hyperthyroidism was defined as the absence of progression to ophthalmopathy over 18 months of follow-up. Hyperthyroidism patients were newly diagnosed, with disease duration under 2 months, and aged 18 to 65 years. The study excluded patients with uncontrolled infections, other autoimmune diseases, pregnancy or lactation. Clinical symptoms, serum thyroxine and TRAb, thyroid ultrasound, and orbital computed tomography formed the basis for the diagnoses. PBMCs were separated from roughly 9.6 ml of fresh peripheral blood using Ficoll-Paque density gradient centrifugation. Trizol reagent was used to extract total RNA, and RNA quality was then checked on an Agilent 2100 Bioanalyzer. The junction shows trimming of 6 bases on V and 5 bases on J, plus 7 bases between the germline ends. The CDR3 spans 11 residues, from the cysteine through the phenylalanine. The DNA shown is the 33-base CDR3, in frame from base 1. According to the germline V gene (reference sequence), CDR1 reads GTSNPN and CDR2 reads SVGIG.

TCR beta CDR3 regions were amplified from RNA transcripts. The first round of RT-PCR for the TCR CDR3 was performed with the HTBI primer set and the Qiagen OneStep RT-PCR kit. The libraries were constructed in a second round of multiplex PCR and then size-selected and purified. Libraries were sequenced paired-end with 100 bp reads on an Illumina HiSeq2000. On the authors' methods: SOAPnuke was used to process the raw data, with reads discarded if the reads contained adapters or uncalled bases, had a mean Phred below 15, or lacked an exact constant-primer or identifier match. High-quality paired reads were merged using COPE v1.2.5, and each unique nucleotide sequence was defined as a clonotype. Clonotypes were aligned to IMGT TRBV, TRBD and TRBJ reference segments using MiTCR v1.1. The analysis included only V-J combinations with a frequency above 0.0001, which together covered approximately 99% of the repertoires. A TCS score was defined as the ratio of F50 (clonal expansion) to E x V (chaos), with BLOSUM62-based TCRdist applied between CDR3 peptides within each V-J. Welch's t-statistics and random forest reduced 450 to 600 V-J features to under 15, which were used in a naive Bayes classifier (R e1071). TCRdb reran the public reads through fastp at Q25 and MiXCR, keeping productive beta chains. Identical CDR3 proteins give one entry, which carries the most common genes and DNA. TCRdb, rather than the study authors, made the V and J calls. The sample records 550,000 to 800,000 distinct CDR3 sequences, roughly 15% of which are singletons. Of the sample, 8.4% is held by the ten largest clones.

The sequenced sample was blood. This receptor was obtained from a man younger than 30 with Graves' hyperthyroidism. The sequence is built from TRBV30 and TRBJ2-2; the D gene cannot be named for sure. The encoded CDR3 is CACSHTGELFF. In nucleotides, the sequence is TGTGCCTGTTCTCATACCGGGGAGCTGTTTTTT.